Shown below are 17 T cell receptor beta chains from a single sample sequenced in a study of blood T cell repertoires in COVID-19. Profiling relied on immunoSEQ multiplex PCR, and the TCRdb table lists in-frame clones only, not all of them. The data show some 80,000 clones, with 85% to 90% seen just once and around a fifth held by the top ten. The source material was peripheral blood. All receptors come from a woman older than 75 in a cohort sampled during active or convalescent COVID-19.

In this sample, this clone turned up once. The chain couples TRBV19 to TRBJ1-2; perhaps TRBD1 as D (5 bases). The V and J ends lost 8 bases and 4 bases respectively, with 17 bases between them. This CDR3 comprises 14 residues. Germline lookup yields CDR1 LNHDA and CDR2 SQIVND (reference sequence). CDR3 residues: CASSPTERGYGYTF. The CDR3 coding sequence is TGTGCCAGTTCCCCTACGGAAAGGGGCTATGGCTACACCTTC. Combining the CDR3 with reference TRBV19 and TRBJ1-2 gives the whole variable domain DGGITQSPKYLFRKEGQNVTLSCEQNLNHDAMYWYRQDPGQGLRLIYYSQIVNDFQKGDIAEGYSVSREKKESFPLTVTSAQKNPTAFYLCASSPTERGYGYTFGSGTRLTVV.

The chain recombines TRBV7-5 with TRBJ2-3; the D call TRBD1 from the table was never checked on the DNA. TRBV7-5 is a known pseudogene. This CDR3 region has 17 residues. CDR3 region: CARSLEGTGVIIDTQYF. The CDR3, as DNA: TGTGCCAGAAGCTTAGAGGGGACAGGGGTTATTATTGATACGCAGTATTTT.

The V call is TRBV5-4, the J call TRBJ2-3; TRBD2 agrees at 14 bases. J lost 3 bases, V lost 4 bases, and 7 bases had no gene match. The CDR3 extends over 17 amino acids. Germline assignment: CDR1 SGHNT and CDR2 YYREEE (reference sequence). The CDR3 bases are TGTGCCAGCAGCCTGAGACTAGCGGGAGGGCCAACAGATACGCAGTATTTT. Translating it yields CASSLRLAGGPTDTQYF. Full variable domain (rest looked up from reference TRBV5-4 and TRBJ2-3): ETGVTQSPTHLIKTRGQQVTLRCSSQSGHNTVSWYQQALGQGPQFIFQYYREEENGRGNFPPRFSGLQFPNYSSELNVNALELDDSALYLCASSLRLAGGPTDTQYFGPGTRLTVL.

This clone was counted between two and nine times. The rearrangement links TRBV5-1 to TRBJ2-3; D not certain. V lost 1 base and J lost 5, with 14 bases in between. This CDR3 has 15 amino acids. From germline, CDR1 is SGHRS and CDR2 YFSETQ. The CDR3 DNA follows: TGCGCCAGCAGCTTGACCCCCAACCCGGGAGATACGCAGTATTTT. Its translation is CASSLTPNPGDTQYF. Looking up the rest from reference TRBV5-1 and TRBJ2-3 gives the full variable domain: KAGVTQTPRYLIKTRGQQVTLSCSPISGHRSVSWYQQTPGQGLQFLFEYFSETQRNKGNFPGRFSGRQFSNSRSEMNVSTLELGDSALYLCASSLTPNPGDTQYFGPGTRLTVL.

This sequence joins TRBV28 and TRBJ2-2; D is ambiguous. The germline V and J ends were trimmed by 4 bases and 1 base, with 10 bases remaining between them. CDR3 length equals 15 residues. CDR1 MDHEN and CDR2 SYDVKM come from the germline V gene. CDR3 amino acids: CASSSPLRNTGELFF. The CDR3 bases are TGTGCCAGCAGTTCCCCCTTGAGGAACACCGGGGAGCTGTTTTTT.

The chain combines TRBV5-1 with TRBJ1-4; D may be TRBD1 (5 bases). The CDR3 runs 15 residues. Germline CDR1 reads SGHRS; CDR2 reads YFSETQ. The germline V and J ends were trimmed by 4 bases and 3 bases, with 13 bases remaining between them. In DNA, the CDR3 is TGCGCCAGCAGCAAGCAGGGTTCAGCTAATGAAAAACTGTTTTTT. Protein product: CASSKQGSANEKLFF.

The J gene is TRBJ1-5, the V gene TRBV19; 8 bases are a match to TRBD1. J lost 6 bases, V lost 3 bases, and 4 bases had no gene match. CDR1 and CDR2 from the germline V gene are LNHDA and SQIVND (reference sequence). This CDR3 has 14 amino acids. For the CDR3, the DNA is TGTGCCAGTAGTATGGACAGGGCGGGTCAGCCCCAGCATTTT. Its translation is CASSMDRAGQPQHF.

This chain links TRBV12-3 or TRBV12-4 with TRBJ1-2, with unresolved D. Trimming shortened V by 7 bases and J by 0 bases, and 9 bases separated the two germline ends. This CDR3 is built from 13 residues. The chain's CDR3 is CASMSSANYGYTF. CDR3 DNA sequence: TGTGCCAGCATGAGCTCTGCTAACTATGGCTACACCTTC.

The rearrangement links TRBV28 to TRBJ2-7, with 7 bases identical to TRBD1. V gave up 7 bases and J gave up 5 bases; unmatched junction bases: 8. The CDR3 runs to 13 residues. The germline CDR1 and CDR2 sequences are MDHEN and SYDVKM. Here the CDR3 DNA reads TGTGCCAGCACCTTGACAGGGCGGCACGAGCAGTACTTC. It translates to CASTLTGRHEQYF. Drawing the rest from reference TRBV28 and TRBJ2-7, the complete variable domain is DVKVTQSSRYLVKRTGEKVFLECVQDMDHENMFWYRQDPGLGLRLIYFSYDVKMKEKGDIPEGYSVSREKKERFSLILESASTNQTSMYLCASTLTGRHEQYFGPGTRLTVT.

CDR3 region: CASSTEGRWTEAFF. The CDR3 bases are TGTGCCAGTAGTACAGAGGGGAGGTGGACTGAAGCTTTCTTT. The rearrangement links TRBV19 to TRBJ1-1; D might be TRBD1 (5 bases). The V and J ends lost 4 bases and 5 bases respectively, with 14 bases between them. The CDR3 is made up of 14 amino acids. CDR1 LNHDA and CDR2 SQIVND come from the germline V gene (reference sequence).

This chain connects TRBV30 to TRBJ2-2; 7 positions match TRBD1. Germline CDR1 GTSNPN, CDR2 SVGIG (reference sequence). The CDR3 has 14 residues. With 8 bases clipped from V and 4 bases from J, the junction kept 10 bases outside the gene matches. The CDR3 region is CARTGVHSTGELFF. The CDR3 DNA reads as TGTGCCCGAACAGGGGTACACTCCACCGGGGAGCTGTTTTTT.

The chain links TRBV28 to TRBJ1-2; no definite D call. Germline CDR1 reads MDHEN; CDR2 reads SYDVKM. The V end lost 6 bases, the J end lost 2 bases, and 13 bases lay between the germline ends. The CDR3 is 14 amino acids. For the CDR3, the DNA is TGTGCCAGCAGGAAAGACGGGTCAAACTATGGCTACACCTTC. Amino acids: CASRKDGSNYGYTF.

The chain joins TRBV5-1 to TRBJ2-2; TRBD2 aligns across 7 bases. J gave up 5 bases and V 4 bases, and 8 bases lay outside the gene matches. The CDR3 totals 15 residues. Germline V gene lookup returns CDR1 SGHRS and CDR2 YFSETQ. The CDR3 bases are TGCGCCAGCAGCATATTAGCGGGCCCTACCGGGGAGCTGTTTTTT. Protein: CASSILAGPTGELFF.

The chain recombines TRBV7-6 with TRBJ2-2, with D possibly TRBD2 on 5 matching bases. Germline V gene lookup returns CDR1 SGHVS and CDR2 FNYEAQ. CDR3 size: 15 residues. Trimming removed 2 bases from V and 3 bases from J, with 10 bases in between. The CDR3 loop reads CASSLRFGDTGELFF. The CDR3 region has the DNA TGTGCCAGCAGCTTAAGGTTCGGGGACACCGGGGAGCTGTTTTTT. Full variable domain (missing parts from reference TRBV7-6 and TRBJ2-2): GAGVSQSPRYKVTKRGQDVALRCDPISGHVSLYWYRQALGQGPEFLTYFNYEAQQDKSGLPNDRFSAERPEGSISTLTIQRTEQRDSAMYRCASSLRFGDTGELFFGEGSRLTVL.

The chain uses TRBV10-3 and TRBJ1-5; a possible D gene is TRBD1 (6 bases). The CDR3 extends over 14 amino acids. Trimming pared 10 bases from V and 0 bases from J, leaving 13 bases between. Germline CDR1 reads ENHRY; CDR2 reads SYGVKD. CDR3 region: CATSLQGSNQPQHF. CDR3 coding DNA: TGTGCCACCTCCCTACAGGGTAGCAATCAGCCCCAGCATTTT.

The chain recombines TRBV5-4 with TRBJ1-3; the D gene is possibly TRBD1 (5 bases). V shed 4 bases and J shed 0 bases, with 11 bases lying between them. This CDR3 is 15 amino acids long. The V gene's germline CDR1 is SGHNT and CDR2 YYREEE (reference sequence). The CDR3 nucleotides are TGTGCCAGCAGCGCGGGACTGACCTCTGGAAACACCATATATTTT. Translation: CASSAGLTSGNTIYF.

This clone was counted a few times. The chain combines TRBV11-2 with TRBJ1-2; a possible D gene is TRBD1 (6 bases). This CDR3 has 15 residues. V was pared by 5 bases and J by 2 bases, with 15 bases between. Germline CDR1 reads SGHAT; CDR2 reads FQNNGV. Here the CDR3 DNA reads TGTGCCAGCAGCCGGATTGGGGGCATCAACTATGGCTACACCTTC. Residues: CASSRIGGINYGYTF.